This T cell receptor (beta chain) appears in the sequencing data of a study of follicular helper T cells after annual influenza vaccination. TCRdb keeps only in-frame clones here, not all; method: immunoSEQ multiplex PCR. Seen here are some 8,300 clones, 82% observed once, and the top ten hold about 4%. On this clone itself: What it binds is not known.

The J segment lost 6 bases and the V segment lost 6 bases, leaving 9 bases of the junction unmatched. Per germline, CDR1 MNHNS and CDR2 SASEGT. The CDR3 loop spans 14 amino acids. Study-wide results and caveats: Day 7 ICOS+CD38+ clones were most often found later in ICOS-CD38- cTfh cells.

Specified time point: 2015-2016 season, 7 days after influenza vaccination. Sequences were derived from CXCR5+ CD38- circulating T follicular helper cells from blood, sampled 7 days after influenza vaccination. Subset specified: circulating Tfh, non-naive CD4+CXCR5+PD-1+ (ICOS+CD38+ or ICOS-CD38-). The sequence came from an adult who received the influenza vaccine. This sequence joins TRBV6-1 and TRBJ1-2; 8 bases map to TRBD1. The CDR3 nucleotides are TGTGCCAGCAGCCTAACAGGACAGGGCAATGGCTACACCTTC. Amino acids: CASSLTGQGNGYTF.